The rows below give T cell receptor beta chains drawn from one sample of a study of identifying expanded T cells in peripheral blood. Profiling relied on immunoSEQ multiplex PCR, and the TCRdb table lists in-frame clones only, not all of them. There are 120,000 or so clones in the sample; 84% occur only once, and 3% to 4% lies in the top ten. What was sequenced was blood. The source of these receptors is a person between 18 and 75 years old in good health. CDR3s include the opening cysteine and the closing phenylalanine or tryptophan. Each record gives: D gene, J gene, V gene, CDR3 DNA, CDR3 protein. D genes are given only for firm matches.

>NA|TRBJ2-3|TRBV10-1
TGCGCCAGCAGTGAGTCCGGAGCAGATACGCAGTATTTT
CASSESGADTQYF
>NA|TRBJ2-3|TRBV5-6
TGTGCCAGCAGCCATAGGGAGGCAGATACGCAGTATTTT
CASSHREADTQYF
>NA|TRBJ1-6|TRBV6-1
TGTGCCAGCAGTGAACGACATGTTTCACCCCTCCACTTT
CASSERHVSPLHF
>NA|TRBJ2-7|TRBV28
TGTGCCAGCAGTTTAGGGCGGTACGAGCAGTACTTC
CASSLGRYEQYF
>NA|TRBJ1-2|TRBV10-3
TGTGCCATCACGCAAGGACTTACCCTCGGCTACACCTTC
CAITQGLTLGYTF
>TRBD1|TRBJ1-6|TRBV7-9
TGTGCCAGCAGCCGCGACAGGGCGGATTCACCCCTCCACTTT
CASSRDRADSPLHF
>TRBD1|TRBJ1-1|TRBV6-4
TGTGCCAGCAGTGTGGAATACAGGGGCGGCACTGAAGCTTTCTTT
CASSVEYRGGTEAFF
>NA|TRBJ2-7|TRBV11-2
TGTGCCAGCAGCTTAGAAATGGGTTTAATAAGGTCCTACGAGCAGTACTTC
CASSLEMGLIRSYEQYF
>NA|TRBJ1-1|TRBV2
TGTGCCAGCAGTCGGACCGACCTGACTACTGAAGCTTTCTTT
CASSRTDLTTEAFF
>NA|TRBJ2-7|TRBV28
TGTGCCAGCAGTTCTCCCGGGACCTCATACTACGAGCAGTACTTC
CASSSPGTSYYEQYF